These T cell receptor beta chains were read from a single sample in a study of T cell responses to AZD1222 COVID-19 vaccine. Sequenced by immunoSEQ multiplex PCR; TCRdb stores in-frame clones only, minus some. The top ten clones hold around 1.5% of a sample with about 180,000 clones, approximately 94% of them seen once. The sample consisted of peripheral blood, taken 28 days after the second AZD1222 dose. Source of these receptors: an adult who received the AZD1222 COVID-19 vaccine. Both conserved end residues are part of each CDR3. A D gene is named only where the DNA matches it firmly. Clone size is stated in some rows and not others, as once, few, many or a class when expanded.

J gene: TRBJ1-2; D gene: .; V gene: TRBV19; clone size: .; CDR3 protein: CASTQGGSGYTF; CDR3 DNA: TGTGCCAGTACCCAAGGGGGGTCTGGCTACACCTTC
J gene: TRBJ1-1; D gene: .; V gene: TRBV3-1/TRBV3-2; clone size: .; CDR3 protein: CASSRRVGNTEAFF; CDR3 DNA: TGTGCCAGCAGCCGTCGGGTGGGGAACACTGAAGCTTTCTTT
J gene: TRBJ2-6; D gene: .; V gene: TRBV5-5; clone size: .; CDR3 protein: CASSLSTGTGANVLTF; CDR3 DNA: TGTGCCAGCAGCTTGAGTACGGGGACCGGGGCCAACGTCCTGACTTTC
J gene: TRBJ2-1; D gene: .; V gene: TRBV19; clone size: .; CDR3 protein: CASSIEAQLSYNEQFF; CDR3 DNA: TGTGCCAGTAGTATCGAAGCGCAGCTCTCCTACAATGAGCAGTTCTTC
J gene: TRBJ2-7; D gene: TRBD1; V gene: TRBV10-3; clone size: .; CDR3 protein: CATRTGHSYEQYF; CDR3 DNA: TGTGCCACTAGGACAGGGCATTCCTACGAGCAGTACTTC
J gene: TRBJ1-5; D gene: .; V gene: TRBV6-5; clone size: .; CDR3 protein: CASSYVDSRNQPQHF; CDR3 DNA: TGTGCCAGCAGTTACGTAGACAGCCGCAATCAGCCCCAGCATTTT
J gene: TRBJ2-3; D gene: .; V gene: TRBV13; clone size: .; CDR3 protein: CASSLDRGSTDTQYF; CDR3 DNA: TGTGCCAGCAGCTTAGACCGCGGAAGCACAGATACGCAGTATTTT
J gene: TRBJ2-5; D gene: .; V gene: TRBV7-7; clone size: .; CDR3 protein: CASSLGAGQETQYF; CDR3 DNA: TGTGCCAGCAGCCTCGGGGCGGGCCAAGAGACCCAGTACTTC
J gene: TRBJ2-7; D gene: TRBD2; V gene: TRBV6-1; clone size: .; CDR3 protein: CASSDLWTSGAYEQYF; CDR3 DNA: TGTGCCAGCAGTGACTTGTGGACTAGCGGAGCCTACGAGCAGTACTTC
J gene: TRBJ2-5; D gene: .; V gene: TRBV5-4; clone size: .; CDR3 protein: CASSDGSQKETQYF; CDR3 DNA: TGTGCCAGCAGTGACGGGAGCCAGAAAGAGACCCAGTACTTC
J gene: TRBJ2-1; D gene: .; V gene: TRBV11-1; clone size: .; CDR3 protein: CASSPYDNEQFF; CDR3 DNA: TGTGCCAGCAGCCCCTATGACAATGAGCAGTTCTTC
J gene: TRBJ2-7; D gene: .; V gene: TRBV5-6; clone size: .; CDR3 protein: CASSLPQRGTYEQYF; CDR3 DNA: TGTGCCAGCAGCTTGCCGCAGCGTGGGACCTACGAGCAGTACTTC
J gene: TRBJ1-3; D gene: .; V gene: TRBV11-2; clone size: .; CDR3 protein: CASSLQGHGNTIYF; CDR3 DNA: TGTGCCAGCAGCTTACAGGGGCATGGAAACACCATATATTTT
J gene: TRBJ1-1; D gene: .; V gene: TRBV7-2; clone size: .; CDR3 protein: CASTSSSNEGSGTEAFF; CDR3 DNA: TGTGCCAGCACCTCCAGCTCAAACGAGGGATCGGGCACTGAAGCTTTCTTT
J gene: TRBJ1-1; D gene: .; V gene: TRBV27; clone size: .; CDR3 protein: CASSLGKWNTEAFF; CDR3 DNA: TGTGCCAGCAGTTTGGGAAAATGGAACACTGAAGCTTTCTTT
J gene: TRBJ2-5; D gene: .; V gene: TRBV29-1; clone size: .; CDR3 protein: CSGGNRQETQYF; CDR3 DNA: TGCAGCGGGGGGAATCGCCAAGAGACCCAGTACTTC
J gene: TRBJ1-1; D gene: .; V gene: TRBV19; clone size: once; CDR3 protein: CASSIFGQANTEAFF; CDR3 DNA: TGTGCCAGTAGTATCTTTGGGCAGGCGAACACTGAAGCTTTCTTT
J gene: TRBJ1-6; D gene: .; V gene: TRBV28; clone size: once; CDR3 protein: CATTSFGLGSPLHF; CDR3 DNA: TGTGCCACCACATCCTTCGGTCTAGGCTCACCCCTCCACTTT
J gene: TRBJ2-2; D gene: .; V gene: TRBV5-1; clone size: once; CDR3 protein: CASSFLAAWKGTGELFF; CDR3 DNA: TGCGCCAGCAGCTTTCTAGCAGCGTGGAAGGGCACCGGGGAGCTGTTTTTT
J gene: TRBJ1-6; D gene: .; V gene: TRBV4-3; clone size: .; CDR3 protein: CASSQRFGLPNSPLHF; CDR3 DNA: TGCGCCAGCAGCCAACGCTTTGGGCTACCAAATTCACCCCTCCACTTT
J gene: TRBJ2-1; D gene: .; V gene: TRBV19; clone size: .; CDR3 protein: CASSLTPSGERAYNEQFF; CDR3 DNA: TGTGCCAGTAGCCTAACCCCGTCGGGGGAGAGGGCCTACAATGAGCAGTTCTTC
J gene: TRBJ2-4; D gene: .; V gene: TRBV28; clone size: .; CDR3 protein: CASSLVWKLAKNIQYF; CDR3 DNA: TGTGCCAGCAGTTTGGTCTGGAAGCTAGCCAAAAACATTCAGTACTTC
J gene: TRBJ2-5; D gene: .; V gene: TRBV7-9; clone size: .; CDR3 protein: CASSLDIGYQETQYF; CDR3 DNA: TGTGCCAGCAGCTTAGACATTGGGTACCAAGAGACCCAGTACTTC
J gene: TRBJ2-3; D gene: .; V gene: TRBV18; clone size: .; CDR3 protein: CASSPLGTAEPGDTQYF; CDR3 DNA: TGTGCCAGCTCACCGCTAGGGACGGCGGAGCCGGGAGATACGCAGTATTTT
J gene: TRBJ2-5; D gene: .; V gene: TRBV25-1; clone size: .; CDR3 protein: CASSEVGVGVPTKETQYF; CDR3 DNA: TGTGCCAGCAGTGAAGTGGGGGTAGGGGTCCCTACCAAAGAGACCCAGTACTTC
J gene: TRBJ1-1; D gene: .; V gene: TRBV3-1/TRBV3-2; clone size: .; CDR3 protein: CASSQVPTEAFF; CDR3 DNA: TGTGCCAGCAGCCAAGTGCCCACTGAAGCTTTCTTT